This TCR beta chain was identified during a study of blood T cells in healthy people across ages. Regarding this clonotype: Its antigen is still unknown.

Then a second PCR, running roughly 7 to 11 cycles, was carried out with a sample-barcoded 5' primer and a J-beta primer mix. TCRdb reanalysed the 5' RACE reads using MiXCR and keeps one entry per CDR3 protein. The sample gives roughly 1,500,000 distinct CDR3 sequences, roughly 40% of which show up once; 7.9% is in the top ten. Study findings and constraints: Percentage of naive T cells showed a strong correlation with TCR beta diversity.

Germline V lookup: CDR1 SGDLS, CDR2 YYNGEE. This CDR3 is built from 13 residues. V was trimmed by 4 bases and J by 6 bases, leaving 10 bases between them. The J gene is TRBJ2-2, the V gene TRBV9; D is unresolved. The source is a woman aged 18-29 years in good health. What was sequenced was blood. CDR3 region: CASSTFLAGELFF. CDR3 DNA sequence: TGTGCCAGCAGCACCTTCTTGGCCGGGGAGCTGTTTTTT.